The 15 T cell receptor beta chains presented below share a single source sample, sequenced in a study of blood T cell repertoires in COVID-19. This table comes from immunoSEQ multiplex PCR, and its TCRdb copy is limited to in-frame clones, with some not included. The sample lists 18,000 or so clones, over 90% occurring once. The sample consisted of peripheral blood. These receptors all stem from a woman aged 50 to 65 with active COVID-19.

This rearrangement joins TRBV28 to TRBJ1-3; 8 bases map to TRBD1. This CDR3 region has 14 residues. Unmatched junction bases numbered 3, after V lost 4 bases and J lost 4 bases. Germline assignment: CDR1 MDHEN and CDR2 SYDVKM. The DNA for the CDR3 is TGTGCCAGCAGTTCCAGGGGGCCCGGAAACACCATATATTTT. Translating it yields CASSSRGPGNTIYF.

J is TRBJ1-1 and V is TRBV7-8; the match to TRBD1 covers 8 bases. Trimming took 5 bases from V and 3 from J; bases not matched to a gene: 5. The CDR3 contains 14 residues. Germline values: CDR1 SGHVS, CDR2 FQNEAQ. The CDR3 spells CASSQLTGDTEAFF. CDR3 DNA sequence: TGTGCCAGCAGCCAATTGACAGGGGACACTGAAGCTTTCTTT. Full variable domain (remainder filled in from reference TRBV7-8 and TRBJ1-1): GAGVSQSPRYKVAKRGQDVALRCDPISGHVSLFWYQQALGQGPEFLTYFQNEAQLDKSGLPSDRFFAERPEGSVSTLKIQRTQQEDSAVYLCASSQLTGDTEAFFGQGTRLTVV.

The rearrangement joins TRBV19 to TRBJ2-1; D may be TRBD1 (6 bases). CDR3 length: 14 residues. Deletions cut 5 bases from V and 8 bases from J, with 16 bases between. CDR1 LNHDA and CDR2 SQIVND come from the germline V gene (reference sequence). The CDR3 coding sequence is TGTGCCAGTAGTCCTTGGACAGCTAGGGATGAGCAGTTCTTC. Translation: CASSPWTARDEQFF.

The chain is built from TRBV14 and TRBJ1-5; D perhaps matches TRBD1 (6 bases). The CDR3 totals 13 residues. V lost 4 bases and J lost 3, with 7 bases in between. Germline loops: CDR1 SGHDN, CDR2 FVKESK. CDR3 sequence (DNA): TGTGCCAGCAGCCCAGGGGACAATCAGCCCCAGCATTTT. Protein product: CASSPGDNQPQHF.

This chain links TRBV9 with TRBJ2-2; 9 bases are a match to TRBD2. The CDR3 spans 17 residues. After removal of 0 bases from V and 5 bases from J, the junction contained 8 bases not matched to a gene. CDR1 SGDLS and CDR2 YYNGEE come from the germline V gene. CDR3 coding DNA: TGTGCCAGCAGCGTAGCGCTAGCGGGATCTATAACCGGGGAGCTGTTTTTT. It encodes CASSVALAGSITGELFF.

Remarks on this clone: Other DNA sequences within the sample encode an identical CDR3. This chain connects TRBV7-8 to TRBJ2-3; D ambiguous. With 3 bases removed from V and 5 bases from J, the gap between germline ends came to 3 bases. Germline CDR1 reads SGHVS; CDR2 reads FQNEAQ. The CDR3 covers 11 residues. The CDR3 here is CASSLRDTQYF. CDR3 DNA: TGTGCCAGCAGCTTGCGAGATACGCAGTATTTT.

This sequence joins TRBV29-1 and TRBJ1-1; 9 bases are shared with TRBD1. V dropped 7 bases and J dropped 4; count of bases not matched to a gene: 13. This CDR3 is built from 15 residues. CDR1 is SQVTM, CDR2 ANQGSEA, per germline. The CDR3 here is CSGRDQQGAVTEAFF. CDR3 DNA: TGCAGCGGGAGAGACCAACAGGGGGCGGTCACTGAAGCTTTCTTT.

The V and J genes are TRBV5-5 and TRBJ1-1; the D is unclear. Per the germline V gene, CDR1 is SGHKS and CDR2 is YYEKEE (reference sequence). The V and J ends lost 0 bases and 5 bases respectively, with 11 bases between them. There are 14 residues in the CDR3. The CDR3 here is CASSLGLVETEAFF. The CDR3 DNA is TGTGCCAGCAGCTTGGGTCTGGTGGAGACTGAAGCTTTCTTT. Complete variable domain (other parts from reference TRBV5-5 and TRBJ1-1): DAGVTQSPTHLIKTRGQQVTLRCSPISGHKSVSWYQQVLGQGPQFIFQYYEKEERGRGNFPDRFSARQFPNYSSELNVNALLLGDSALYLCASSLGLVETEAFFGQGTRLTVV.

The chain joins TRBV6-5 to TRBJ1-2, with TRBD1 as a possible D gene (5 bases). There are 14 residues in the CDR3. Trimming removed 6 bases from V and 4 bases from J, with 15 bases in between. CDR1 and CDR2 (germline): MNHEY, SVGAGI. As DNA, the CDR3 is TGTGCCAGCAGCACGGGGGGTCTCGGCTATGGCTACACCTTC. This gives the protein CASSTGGLGYGYTF.

The rearrangement links TRBV19 to TRBJ2-7, with a possible D match to TRBD2 (6 bases). V was cut by 3 bases and J by 5 bases, with 14 bases left in between. In germline, CDR1 is LNHDA, CDR2 SQIVND (reference sequence). The CDR3 consists of 14 residues. CDR3 sequence (DNA): TGTGCCAGTAGTATCCGGGGGTATCTCGACGAGCAGTACTTC. Its translation is CASSIRGYLDEQYF.

The chain joins TRBV19 to TRBJ2-3; TRBD1 matches at 10 bases. CDR3 length: 17 amino acids. CDR1 and CDR2 from the germline V gene are LNHDA and SQIVND (reference sequence). J was trimmed by 2 bases and V by 6 bases; bases with no gene match: 11. The CDR3 region is CASRVTGQGYDTDTQYF. The CDR3 DNA is TGTGCCAGTAGAGTCACGGGACAGGGGTACGACACAGATACGCAGTATTTT.

This clone was recorded once. The chain joins TRBV28 to TRBJ2-7; 8 positions agree with TRBD2. Germline-derived CDR1 and CDR2 are MDHEN and SYDVKM. This CDR3 is 16 amino acids long. With V trimmed by 3 bases and J by 4 bases, 11 bases remained unmatched. CDR3 DNA: TGTGCCAGCAGTTTTCAGCGGGAGAGGGGACTTTACGAGCAGTACTTC. This sequence encodes CASSFQRERGLYEQYF.

The rearrangement joins TRBV21-1 to TRBJ2-7; TRBD1 is the table's D call, not checked against the DNA. TRBV21-1 is shown as a pseudogene. This CDR3 has 16 amino acids. The CDR3 region is CASSNNPRDISYEQYF. CDR3 coding DNA: TGTGCCAGCAGCAACAACCCCCGGGACATATCCTACGAGCAGTACTTC.

This chain uses TRBV5-8 with TRBJ1-4; tentative D call: TRBD1 (5 bases). The CDR3 sequence is 14 residues long. Deletions cut 3 bases from V and 6 bases from J, with 12 bases between. CDR1 and CDR2 (germline): SGHTS, YDEGEE. The CDR3, as DNA: TGTGCCAGCAGCTCCAGGGTATTGGATGAAAAACTGTTTTTT. Its protein product is CASSSRVLDEKLFF.

The CDR3 loop reads CASRRTGSSSAFF. CDR3 DNA: TGTGCCAGTCGTAGGACAGGGTCTTCCTCAGCTTTCTTT. This chain links TRBV19 with TRBJ1-1; 8 positions agree with TRBD1. Germline-derived CDR1 and CDR2 are LNHDA and SQIVND (reference sequence). This CDR3 region has 13 residues. V gave up 8 bases and J gave up 10 bases; unmatched junction bases: 12.